This is a list of T cell receptor beta chains from one sample in a study of metastatic and nonmetastatic thyroid tumors. TCRdb reprocessed the PCR reads via MiXCR. The sample shows about 40,000 clones, under 20% of them seen only once. The sequenced sample was tumor tissue. All receptors come from a female donor with papillary thyroid cancer or a benign thyroid nodule (not recorded which). Some clones in this sample may be carry-over from other donors' samples. The CDR3 runs from the conserved cysteine through the conserved F or W. The order of the fields is V gene, CDR3 protein.

v_gene: TRBV5-1; CDR3aa: CASSLAGSDGYTF
v_gene: TRBV7-9; CDR3aa: CSSSGGGVSDTQYF
v_gene: TRBV20-1; CDR3aa: CSASRNRDRPAPLHF
v_gene: TRBV18; CDR3aa: CASSTGTPNTGELFF
v_gene: TRBV6-1; CDR3aa: CASSGGTVCRYEQYF
v_gene: TRBV7-2; CDR3aa: CASSLVGGGYEQYF
v_gene: TRBV5-1; CDR3aa: CASSSPGGWNEQFF
v_gene: TRBV3-1; CDR3aa: CASSPTGFANEKLFF
v_gene: TRBV10-2; CDR3aa: CASMAGDLLDEQFF
v_gene: TRBV6-1; CDR3aa: CASINTGVTYEQYF
v_gene: TRBV5-6; CDR3aa: CASSWGMGGGRQETQYF
v_gene: TRBV30; CDR3aa: CAWGTRRETQYF
v_gene: TRBV6-2/TRBV6-3; CDR3aa: CASSPGGNTEAFF
v_gene: TRBV20-1; CDR3aa: CSARQGRDSPLHF
v_gene: TRBV12-3/TRBV12-4; CDR3aa: CASTDRGVGEKLFF
v_gene: TRBV20-1; CDR3aa: CSAPLGHRKYF
v_gene: TRBV19; CDR3aa: CASSTPREREGGGTDTQYF
v_gene: TRBV10-3; CDR3aa: CAISGVGEQFF
v_gene: TRBV19; CDR3aa: CANNQGTGNTEAFF
v_gene: TRBV30; CDR3aa: CAWSPRGTNGYTF
v_gene: TRBV7-6; CDR3aa: CASSFSWAGETQYF
v_gene: TRBV7-9; CDR3aa: CASSYGGGEKLFF
v_gene: TRBV18; CDR3aa: CASSPRTLARSGNTIYF
v_gene: TRBV7-9; CDR3aa: CASSRDRVWDNEQFF
v_gene: TRBV19; CDR3aa: CASIGTQYTGELFF
v_gene: TRBV24-1; CDR3aa: CATSSFDYGYTF
v_gene: TRBV20-1; CDR3aa: CSAKGLVSMAEQFF
v_gene: TRBV6-2/TRBV6-3; CDR3aa: CASKDRSNQPQHF
v_gene: TRBV2; CDR3aa: CASSDGITDTQYF
v_gene: TRBV7-9; CDR3aa: CASSAGQGETQYF
v_gene: TRBV9; CDR3aa: CASSVWGNQPQHF
v_gene: TRBV28; CDR3aa: CASSFPLAGVTYNEQFF
v_gene: TRBV4-1; CDR3aa: CASSQGLSTGELFF
v_gene: TRBV6-1; CDR3aa: CASSLLANTGELFF
v_gene: TRBV27; CDR3aa: CASSPSIGSYNEQFF
v_gene: TRBV6-6; CDR3aa: CASSYFGTIGAEELFF
v_gene: TRBV6-1; CDR3aa: CASSPAGLGGYTF
v_gene: TRBV5-1; CDR3aa: CASSRSLAGGPSEHYF
v_gene: TRBV7-2; CDR3aa: CASSSGQGLSYNEQFF
v_gene: TRBV9; CDR3aa: CASSVGLAETQYF
v_gene: TRBV6-1; CDR3aa: CASVETRSSYEQYF
v_gene: TRBV7-8; CDR3aa: CASSRFGNYEQYF
v_gene: TRBV28; CDR3aa: CASIAGNGSYGYNF
v_gene: TRBV27; CDR3aa: CASSFGSRAFF
v_gene: TRBV5-6; CDR3aa: CASNTWWTGIPEQYF
v_gene: TRBV14; CDR3aa: CASSQPGQGALGYTF
v_gene: TRBV11-3; CDR3aa: CASSLGGMGGTEAFF
v_gene: TRBV19; CDR3aa: CASSISGGSYNEQFF
v_gene: TRBV11-1; CDR3aa: CASSRTAAGSTDTQYF
v_gene: TRBV12-3/TRBV12-4; CDR3aa: CASSFRGYEAFF
v_gene: TRBV18; CDR3aa: CASSPRGGLTEAFF
v_gene: TRBV18; CDR3aa: CASSPQGGNQPQHF
v_gene: TRBV5-1; CDR3aa: CASSLFGQGYNEQFF
v_gene: TRBV20-1; CDR3aa: CSARPTADRRSYGYTF
v_gene: TRBV6-1; CDR3aa: CASRRKWDVYTEAFF
v_gene: TRBV30; CDR3aa: CAWSPIGGVHETQYF
v_gene: TRBV24-1; CDR3aa: CATRDRGIGEQFF
v_gene: TRBV3-1; CDR3aa: CASSQHGQGATEAFF
v_gene: TRBV30; CDR3aa: CAWSWRRETQYF
v_gene: TRBV19; CDR3aa: CASSSFSQGDRQPQHF